These 10 T cell receptor beta chains were sequenced from one sample in a study of blood T cell repertoires in COVID-19. Here immunoSEQ multiplex PCR was the method, and the copy in TCRdb shows in-frame clones only, minus some. The data contain about 210,000 clones, 89% of them singletons. The specimen was peripheral blood. Receptor source: a woman between 40 and 50 years old with acute or convalescent COVID-19.

The chain couples TRBV29-1 to TRBJ2-1, with TRBD2 identical over 10 bases. The length of the CDR3 is 13 residues. The V gene's germline CDR1 is SQVTM and CDR2 ANQGSEA. J lost 8 bases, V lost 5 bases, and 6 bases had no gene match. The CDR3 loop reads CSVKRGGLDEQFF. The DNA of the CDR3 is TGCAGCGTTAAGCGGGGGGGCCTGGATGAGCAGTTCTTC.

This sequence joins TRBV6-1 and TRBJ2-5, with 12 bases matching TRBD2. Germline V CDR1 and CDR2: MNHNS, SASEGT. The length of the CDR3 is 16 residues. V lost 3 bases, J lost 2 bases, and 4 bases stayed unmatched. CDR3 region: CASSDLAGGYQETQYF. CDR3 bases: TGTGCCAGCAGTGACCTAGCGGGGGGGTATCAAGAGACCCAGTACTTC.

This clone showed up just once. This chain joins TRBV6-5 and TRBJ1-1; no clear D. CDR3 size: 12 residues. Per the germline V gene, CDR1 is MNHEY and CDR2 is SVGAGI. Trimming pared 4 bases from V and 1 base from J, leaving 4 bases between. The CDR3 sequence is CASSSRNTEAFF. The CDR3 nucleotides read TGTGCCAGCAGTTCCAGGAACACTGAAGCTTTCTTT.

This clone was counted between two and nine times. This sequence joins TRBV24-1 and TRBJ1-1; perhaps TRBD1 as D (5 bases). V shed 7 bases and J shed 8 bases, with 10 bases lying between them. Germline lookup yields CDR1 KGHDR and CDR2 SFDVKD. The CDR3 is made up of 11 amino acids. The CDR3 region has the DNA TGTGCCACCAGGCAGGGCAAGGAAGCTTTCTTT. Translated, it gives CATRQGKEAFF.

The V and J genes are TRBV2 and TRBJ1-1; the match to TRBD1 covers 10 bases. Germline V gene lookup returns CDR1 SNHLY and CDR2 FYNNEI. V dropped 5 bases and J dropped 1; count of bases not matched to a gene: 1. The CDR3 spans 14 residues. The CDR3 here is CASSRQGANTEAFF. The CDR3 DNA reads TGTGCCAGCAGTCGACAGGGGGCGAACACTGAAGCTTTCTTT.

This chain links TRBV7-8 with TRBJ1-5, with 9 bases that match TRBD1. V was clipped by 4 bases and J by 7 bases; unmatched bases: 14. The CDR3 consists of 17 residues. Germline assignment: CDR1 SGHVS and CDR2 FQNEAQ. CDR3 DNA: TGTGCCAGCAGCTCGAGCGGACAGGGGTCTCGTGGCCAGCCCCAGCATTTT. It is translated as CASSSSGQGSRGQPQHF.

This clone appeared a few times. The chain employs TRBV7-9 and TRBJ2-1, with D hard to call. V dropped 3 bases and J dropped 2 bases, with 11 bases sitting between them. The CDR3 loop spans 15 amino acids. Germline CDR1 and CDR2: SEHNR and FQNEAQ (reference sequence). CDR3 nucleotide sequence: TGTGCCAGCAGCTTTCGTTGGCCCGCCTACAATGAGCAGTTCTTC. It codes for CASSFRWPAYNEQFF.

This chain connects TRBV9 to TRBJ2-3; TRBD2 aligns across 8 bases. The CDR3 covers 15 residues. The trim removed 0 bases at V and 6 bases at J, leaving 6 bases unmatched. Germline-derived CDR1 and CDR2 are SGDLS and YYNGEE. The chain's CDR3 is CASSVAGGAWDTQYF. DNA for the CDR3: TGTGCCAGCAGCGTAGCCGGGGGGGCCTGGGATACGCAGTATTTT.

The chain links TRBV5-6 to TRBJ1-1, with D maybe TRBD1 (6 bases). This CDR3 spans 13 amino acids. V gave up 4 bases and J gave up 5 bases, with 12 bases separating them. Germline V gene lookup returns CDR1 SGHDT and CDR2 YYEEEE. The CDR3 sequence is CASSTRGGTEAFF. CDR3 DNA: TGTGCCAGCAGCACGAGGGGGGGAACTGAAGCTTTCTTT.

This sequence joins TRBV29-1 and TRBJ2-3, with 11 bases lining up with TRBD2. This CDR3 is 14 amino acids long. The germline V gene encodes CDR1 SQVTM and CDR2 ANQGSEA. The junction had 5 bases not matched to a gene; V was cut back by 5 bases and J by 4 bases. The CDR3 sequence is CSVSSSGGADTQYF. In DNA form, the CDR3 reads TGCAGCGTTAGTAGTAGCGGGGGGGCAGATACGCAGTATTTT.